The sequence of this TCR beta chain was determined in a study of technical replicates of blood from four donors. Assay: immunoSEQ multiplex PCR; the TCRdb copy retains only in-frame clones and omits some. The table includes 65,000 to 85,000 clones, around nine tenths detected once. Material: T cells isolated from PBMCs. This clonotype originated in a human donor in good health.

The DNA for the CDR3 is TGTGCCAGCTCACCAGTTGAGGCGAGCGAGCAGTACTTC. Amino acid sequence: CASSPVEASEQYF. The chain has TRBV18 and TRBJ2-7; D not certain. Germline V gene sequence: CDR1 KGHSH, CDR2 LQKENI. Deletions cut 2 bases from V and 6 bases from J, with 11 bases between. CDR3 size: 13 residues.